This T cell receptor beta chain was recovered during a study of identifying expanded T cells in peripheral blood. The table came from immunoSEQ multiplex PCR; TCRdb's copy has only in-frame clones and leaves some out. This sample has roughly 82,000 clones, with about four fifths found just once. Collection occurred without any documented infections or immune events in donors. Study-level results: Technical replicates showed around 1.2 changed clones; approximately two weeks about 16.4; four weeks 19.

CDR3 length: 15 residues. Germline V CDR1 and CDR2: SGHVS, FQNEAQ. The ends lost 1 base at V and 6 bases at J; junction bases unmatched: 8. Points on this clone: Its target is not known.

The TCR was taken from a person aged 18 to 75 in good health. J is TRBJ1-2 and V is TRBV7-8; 7 positions agree with TRBD1. The sequencing input was blood. The chain's CDR3 is CASSLVVGGWDGYTF. The DNA for the CDR3 is TGTGCCAGCAGCTTAGTGGTAGGGGGCTGGGATGGCTACACCTTC.